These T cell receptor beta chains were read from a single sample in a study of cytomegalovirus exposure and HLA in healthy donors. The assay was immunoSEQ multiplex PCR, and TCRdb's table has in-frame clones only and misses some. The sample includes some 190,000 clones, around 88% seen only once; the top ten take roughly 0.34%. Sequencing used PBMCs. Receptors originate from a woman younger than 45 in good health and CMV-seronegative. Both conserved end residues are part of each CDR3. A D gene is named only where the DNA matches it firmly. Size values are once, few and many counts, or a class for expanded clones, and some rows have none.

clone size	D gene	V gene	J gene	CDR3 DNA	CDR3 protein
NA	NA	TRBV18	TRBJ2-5	TGTGCCAGCTCACCACCGACCCAGCAGGGTGAGACCCAGTACTTC	CASSPPTQQGETQYF
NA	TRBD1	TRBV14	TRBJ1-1	TGTGCCAGCAGCCCCCTGGGACAGATGAACACTGAAGCTTTCTTT	CASSPLGQMNTEAFF
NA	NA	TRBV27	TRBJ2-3	TGTGCCAGCAGTTTAGTCGACGGTGCCCGGGGTACAGATACGCAGTATTTT	CASSLVDGARGTDTQYF
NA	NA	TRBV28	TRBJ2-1	TGTGCCAGTGCATCGGCCTACAATGAGCAGTTCTTC	CASASAYNEQFF
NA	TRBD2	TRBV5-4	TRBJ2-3	TGTGCCAGCACAACGGGGGGCGGGGGGGCAATCACAGATACGCAGTATTTT	CASTTGGGGAITDTQYF
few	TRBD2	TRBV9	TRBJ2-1	TGTGCCAGCAGCATCCGGACTAGCGGCCGATTGGATGAGCAGTTCTTC	CASSIRTSGRLDEQFF
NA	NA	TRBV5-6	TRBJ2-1	TGTGCCAGCAGCCGTACGGGACTTCAGTTCTTC	CASSRTGLQFF
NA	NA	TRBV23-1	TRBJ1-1	TGCGCCAGCAGTCAATGTTTCGCGGGGGGTTTT	CASSQCFAGGF
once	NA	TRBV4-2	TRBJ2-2	TGTGCCAGCAGCCAAGACGAGGGAACTGCTTCCGGGGAGCTGTTTTTT	CASSQDEGTASGELFF
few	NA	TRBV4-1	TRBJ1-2	TGCGCCAGCAGCCAAGATCGAGGAGTCCGTTATGGCTACACCTTC	CASSQDRGVRYGYTF
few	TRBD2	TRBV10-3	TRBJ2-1	TGTGCCATCAGGGGACTGGGACTAGCGAAAGACAATGAGCAGTTCTTC	CAIRGLGLAKDNEQFF
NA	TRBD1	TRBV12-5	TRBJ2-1	TGTGCTAGTGGCGGGGACAGGTATGGGACTGAGCAGTTCTTC	CASGGDRYGTEQFF
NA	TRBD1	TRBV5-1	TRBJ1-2	TGCGCCAGCAGCCATAGAACAGGGGTGGAATTGGAAGGCTACACCTTC	CASSHRTGVELEGYTF
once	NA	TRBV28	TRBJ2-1	TGTGCCAGCAGTACGAACCACCTAATCAATGAGCAGTTCTTC	CASSTNHLINEQFF
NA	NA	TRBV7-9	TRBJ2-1	TGTGCCAGCAGTAACGGGATCGACAATGAGCAGTTCTTC	CASSNGIDNEQFF
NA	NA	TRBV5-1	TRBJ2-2	TGCGCCAGCAGCTTGGCAGCGGTAAACACCGGGGAGCTGTTTTTT	CASSLAAVNTGELFF
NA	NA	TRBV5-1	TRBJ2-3	TGCGCCAGCAGCCCGGGAGCTAGCACAGATACGCAGTATTTT	CASSPGASTDTQYF
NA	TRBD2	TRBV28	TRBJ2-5	TGTGCCAGCAGCCCTTTCCCGGGGGGGACCCAGTACTTC	CASSPFPGGTQYF
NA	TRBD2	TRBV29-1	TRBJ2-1	TGCAGCGTGGGTCCTAGCGGGAGGGTATACAATGAGCAGTTCTTC	CSVGPSGRVYNEQFF
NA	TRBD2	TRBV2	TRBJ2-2	TGTGCCAGCAGTGAACTAGCGGGTAACACCGGGGAGCTGTTTTTT	CASSELAGNTGELFF
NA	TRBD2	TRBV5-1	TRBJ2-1	TGCGCCAGCAGCTTGGGACTAGCGGGGAGCTCCTACAATGAGCAGTTCTTC	CASSLGLAGSSYNEQFF
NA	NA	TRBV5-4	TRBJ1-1	TGTGCCAGCAGCGGAGGGATGAACACTGAAGCTTTCTTT	CASSGGMNTEAFF
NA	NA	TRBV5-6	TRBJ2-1	TGTGCCAGCAGCTTGGATCTGGATGGTAGCGGATACAATGAGCAGTTCTTC	CASSLDLDGSGYNEQFF
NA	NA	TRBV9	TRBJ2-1	TGTGCCAGCAGCCCGGGTGCCTATGAGCAGTTCTTC	CASSPGAYEQFF
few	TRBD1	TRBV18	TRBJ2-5	TGTGCCAGCTCACCAGCCCCCGGGACAGGGAAAGAGACCCAGTACTTC	CASSPAPGTGKETQYF
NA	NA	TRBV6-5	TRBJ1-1	TGTGCCAGCAGGACAGGCATTCACACTGAAGCTTTCTTT	CASRTGIHTEAFF
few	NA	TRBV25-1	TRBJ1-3	TGTGCCAGCGGGGGAGCGGGCTCTGGAAACACCATATATTTT	CASGGAGSGNTIYF
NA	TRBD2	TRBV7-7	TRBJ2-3	TGTGCTAGCAGCTTCGGTACGGGAGGAACCGATACGCAGTATTTT	CASSFGTGGTDTQYF
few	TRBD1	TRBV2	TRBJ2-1	TGTGCCAGCAGTTCCCCGGAGGACAGGGCCTACAATGAGCAGTTCTTC	CASSSPEDRAYNEQFF
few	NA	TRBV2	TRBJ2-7	TGTGCCAGCAGTGAACAGAGGGCGGCATACGAGCAGTACTTC	CASSEQRAAYEQYF
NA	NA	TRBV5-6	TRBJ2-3	TGTGCCAGCAGCGTTAAACAGGTATACACAGATACGCAGTATTTT	CASSVKQVYTDTQYF
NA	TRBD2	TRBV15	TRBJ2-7	TGTGCCACCAGCGGTGGGAGGGTGGGGGAGTCCTACGAGCAGTACTTC	CATSGGRVGESYEQYF
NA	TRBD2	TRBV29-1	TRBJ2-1	TGCAGCGTTGAGGTGACTAGCGGGAATGAGCAGTTCTTC	CSVEVTSGNEQFF
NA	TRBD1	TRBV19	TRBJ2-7	TGTGCCAGTAGTATAGCCACAGGGGGCCACGAGCAGTACTTC	CASSIATGGHEQYF
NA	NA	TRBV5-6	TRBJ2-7	TGTGCCAGCAGCTCTGGTAGGGGGTCCTACGAGCAGTACTTC	CASSSGRGSYEQYF
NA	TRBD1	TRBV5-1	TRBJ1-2	TGCGCCAGCAGCTCCGGGACAGGGTACTATGGCTACACCTTC	CASSSGTGYYGYTF
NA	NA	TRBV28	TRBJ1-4	TGTGCCAGCAGTTTATTGGCGGGTAATGAAAAACTGTTTTTT	CASSLLAGNEKLFF
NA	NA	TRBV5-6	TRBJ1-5	TGTGCCAGCAGCTTACCCGGGGGGGGATTTTTTCAGCCCCAGCATTTT	CASSLPGGGFFQPQHF
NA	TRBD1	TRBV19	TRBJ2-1	TGTGCCACTACCAGGGGGTTCGCCAATGAGCAGTTCTTC	CATTRGFANEQFF
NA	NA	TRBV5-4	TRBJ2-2	TGTGCCAGCAGCTTGTCGACCGGGGAGCTGTTTTTT	CASSLSTGELFF
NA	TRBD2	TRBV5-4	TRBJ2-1	TGTGCCAGCAGCCCGCGGGAGGGGAACCAGTTCTTC	CASSPREGNQFF
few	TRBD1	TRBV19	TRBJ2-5	TGTGCCAGTAGTAACCTACAGGGGGCGGGGGAGACCCAGTACTTC	CASSNLQGAGETQYF
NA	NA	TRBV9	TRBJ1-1	TGTGCCAGCAGCCCTCTGACGGACGTCTGGGGCGGCACTGAAGCTTTCTTT	CASSPLTDVWGGTEAFF
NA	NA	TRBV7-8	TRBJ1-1	TGTGCCAGCAGCTATTTAACCGGGAAGAACACTGAAGCTTTCTTT	CASSYLTGKNTEAFF
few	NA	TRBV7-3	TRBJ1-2	TGTGCCAGCAGCCATCTCCAACAGGGTTTCTTCTATGGCTACACCTTC	CASSHLQQGFFYGYTF
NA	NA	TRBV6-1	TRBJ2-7	TGTGCCAGCAGGAATCCGGGCTACGAGCAGTACTTC	CASRNPGYEQYF
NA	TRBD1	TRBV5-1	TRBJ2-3	TGCGCCAGCAGCTTGGCCGGGACAGGTCCACGCACAGATACGCAGTATTTT	CASSLAGTGPRTDTQYF
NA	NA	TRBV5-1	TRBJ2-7	TGCGCCAGCAGCTTGACGGAACAGCTCTACGAGCAGTACTTC	CASSLTEQLYEQYF
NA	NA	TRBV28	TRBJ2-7	TGTGCCAGCAGTTTAACCCCACTCCTAGATCGGTACTTC	CASSLTPLLDRYF
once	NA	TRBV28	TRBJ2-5	TGTGCCAGCAGTGACTGGCAGGGTAAAGAGACCCAGTACTTC	CASSDWQGKETQYF
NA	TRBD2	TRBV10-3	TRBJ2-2	TGTGCCATCAGTGAGGGTAGCGGGAGCAACGGGGAGCTGTTTTTT	CAISEGSGSNGELFF